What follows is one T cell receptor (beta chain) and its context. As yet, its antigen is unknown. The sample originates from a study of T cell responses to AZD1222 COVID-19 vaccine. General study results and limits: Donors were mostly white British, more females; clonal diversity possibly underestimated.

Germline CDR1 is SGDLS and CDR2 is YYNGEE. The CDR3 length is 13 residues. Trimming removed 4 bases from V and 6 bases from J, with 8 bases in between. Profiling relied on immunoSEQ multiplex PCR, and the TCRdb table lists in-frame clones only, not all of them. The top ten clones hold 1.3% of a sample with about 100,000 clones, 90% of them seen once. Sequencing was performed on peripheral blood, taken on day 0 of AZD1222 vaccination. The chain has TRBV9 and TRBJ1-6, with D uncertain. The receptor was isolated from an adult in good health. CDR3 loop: CASSLRSNSPLHF. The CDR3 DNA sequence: TGTGCCAGCAGCCTGAGGAGTAATTCACCCCTCCACTTT. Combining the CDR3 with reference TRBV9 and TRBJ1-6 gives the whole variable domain DSGVTQTPKHLITATGQRVTLRCSPRSGDLSVYWYQQSLDQGLQFLIQYYNGEERAKGNILERFSAQQFPDLHSELNLSSLELGDSALYFCASSLRSNSPLHFGNGTRLTVT.